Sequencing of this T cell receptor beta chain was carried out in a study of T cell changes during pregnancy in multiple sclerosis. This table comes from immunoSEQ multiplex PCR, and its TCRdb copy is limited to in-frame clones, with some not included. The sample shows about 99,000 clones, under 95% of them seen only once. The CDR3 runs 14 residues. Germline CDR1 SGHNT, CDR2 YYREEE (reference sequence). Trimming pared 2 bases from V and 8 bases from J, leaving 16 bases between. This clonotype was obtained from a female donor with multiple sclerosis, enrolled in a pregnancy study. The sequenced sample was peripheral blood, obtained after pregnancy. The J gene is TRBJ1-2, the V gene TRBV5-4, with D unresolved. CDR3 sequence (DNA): TGTGCCAGCAGCTTAGATATTGGCTCGTGGGGCTACACCTTC. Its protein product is CASSLDIGSWGYTF.